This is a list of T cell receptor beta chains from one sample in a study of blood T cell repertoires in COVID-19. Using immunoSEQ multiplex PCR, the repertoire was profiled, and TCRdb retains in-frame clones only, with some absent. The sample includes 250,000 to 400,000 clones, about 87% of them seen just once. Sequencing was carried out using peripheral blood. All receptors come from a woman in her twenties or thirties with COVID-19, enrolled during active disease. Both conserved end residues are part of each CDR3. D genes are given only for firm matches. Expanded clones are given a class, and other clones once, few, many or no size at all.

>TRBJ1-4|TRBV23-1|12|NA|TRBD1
TGCGCCGTAGGACAGGGACATGAAAAACTGTTTTTT
CAVGQGHEKLFF
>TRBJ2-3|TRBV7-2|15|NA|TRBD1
TGTGCCAGCAGCGCCGGACAGGGGAGCACAGATACGCAGTATTTT
CASSAGQGSTDTQYF
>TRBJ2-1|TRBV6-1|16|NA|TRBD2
TGTGCCAGCAGTGAAGCGTGGGGCGGGGGGTATTTTGAGCAGTTCTTC
CASSEAWGGGYFEQFF
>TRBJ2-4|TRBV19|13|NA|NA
TGTGCCAGTAGTTCCAAGGGGGAAAACATTCAGTACTTC
CASSSKGENIQYF
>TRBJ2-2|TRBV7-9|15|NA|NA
TGTGCCAGCAGCTTACCGCGAGGATACACCGGGGAGCTGTTTTTT
CASSLPRGYTGELFF
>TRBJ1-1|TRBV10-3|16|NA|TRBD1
TGTGCCATCAGTGAGTCGGCAGGGGGTGGGGACACTGAAGCTTTCTTT
CAISESAGGGDTEAFF
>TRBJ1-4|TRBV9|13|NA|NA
TGTGCCAGCAGCGTACGAACTAATGAAAAACTGTTTTTT
CASSVRTNEKLFF
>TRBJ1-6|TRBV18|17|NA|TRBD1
TGTGCCAGCTCACCCAACCCATCGGGCAGGGGGCTCTCACCCCTCCACTTT
CASSPNPSGRGLSPLHF
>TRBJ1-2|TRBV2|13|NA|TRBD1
TGTGCCAGCAGTCCGGGACAGGGGTATGGCTACACCTTC
CASSPGQGYGYTF
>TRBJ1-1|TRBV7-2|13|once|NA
TGTGCCAGCAGTCTAAGAAGGGAGGGCGAAGCTTTCTTT
CASSLRREGEAFF
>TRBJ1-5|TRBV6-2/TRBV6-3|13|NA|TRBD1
TGTGCCAGCAGCCACAGGGGCAGTCAGCCCCAGCATTTT
CASSHRGSQPQHF
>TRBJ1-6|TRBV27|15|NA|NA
TGTGCCAGCAGTCCAGGTCGGCAGGGCCATTCACCCCTCCACTTT
CASSPGRQGHSPLHF
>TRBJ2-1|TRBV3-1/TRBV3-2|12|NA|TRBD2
TGTGCCAGCAGCCCGGGGGGGGTCGAGCAGTTCTTC
CASSPGGVEQFF
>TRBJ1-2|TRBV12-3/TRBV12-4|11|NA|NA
TGTGCCAGCGGGAGGGGGTATGGCTACACCTTC
CASGRGYGYTF
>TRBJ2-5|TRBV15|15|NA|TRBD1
TGTGCCACCAGCAGTTACGACAGGGGAGTGATGGCCCAGTACTTC
CATSSYDRGVMAQYF
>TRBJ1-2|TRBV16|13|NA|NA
TGTGCCAGCAGCCTCCGGGGAGGCTATGGCTACACCTTC
CASSLRGGYGYTF
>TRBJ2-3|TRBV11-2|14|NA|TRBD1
TGTGCCAGCAGCTGGGGACAGGGCACAGATACGCAGTATTTT
CASSWGQGTDTQYF
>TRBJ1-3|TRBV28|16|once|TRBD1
TGTGCCAGCAGTTTATGGGGACAGGGAATAGGAAACACCATATATTTT
CASSLWGQGIGNTIYF
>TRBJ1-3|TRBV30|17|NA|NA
TGTGCCTGGACCTCCTTTCCACCGGGGGGCACTGGAAACACCATATATTTT
CAWTSFPPGGTGNTIYF
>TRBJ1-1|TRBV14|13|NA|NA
TGTGCCAGCAGCCAAGGCGGAGGCAGCGAAGCTTTCTTT
CASSQGGGSEAFF
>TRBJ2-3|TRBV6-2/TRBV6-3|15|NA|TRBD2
TGTGCCAGCAGTACGACTAGCGGATACACAGATACGCAGTATTTT
CASSTTSGYTDTQYF
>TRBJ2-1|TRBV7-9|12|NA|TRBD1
TGTGCCAGCAGCTTAGGGACAGGCGAGCAGTTCTTC
CASSLGTGEQFF
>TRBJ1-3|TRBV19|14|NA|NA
TGTGCCAGTCAGGAGGGCGATCGGAGAAACACCATATATTTT
CASQEGDRRNTIYF
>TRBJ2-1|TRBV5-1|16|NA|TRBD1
TGCGCCAGCAGCTTGGGGACAGGGGGGACCTACAATGAGCAGTTCTTC
CASSLGTGGTYNEQFF
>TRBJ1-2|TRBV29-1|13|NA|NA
TGCAGCGCGTTCAGGGAGGTCGCGGGGGGCTACACCTTC
CSAFREVAGGYTF
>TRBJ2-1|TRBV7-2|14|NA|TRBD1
TGTGCCAGCAGCCCCGGGACAGGGGTCAATGAGCAGTTCTTC
CASSPGTGVNEQFF
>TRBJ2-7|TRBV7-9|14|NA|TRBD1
TGTGCCAGCAGCCCCCGGGGACAGGGCGGCGAGCAGTACTTC
CASSPRGQGGEQYF
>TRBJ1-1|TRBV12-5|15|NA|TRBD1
TGTGCTAGTGCCCTAGACAGGGGGCTTGGCACTGAAGCTTTCTTT
CASALDRGLGTEAFF
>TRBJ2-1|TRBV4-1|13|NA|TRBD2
TGCGCCAGCAGCCAATCCGGCGGGAGGGAGCAGTTCTTC
CASSQSGGREQFF
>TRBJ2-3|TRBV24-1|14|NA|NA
TGTGCCACCAGTGATGGAGACTACGCAGATACGCAGTATTTT
CATSDGDYADTQYF
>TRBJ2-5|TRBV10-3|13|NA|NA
TGTGCCATCAATCGGGAGTCCCAAGAGACCCAGTACTTC
CAINRESQETQYF
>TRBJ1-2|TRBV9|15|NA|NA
TGTGCCAGCAGCGTAGACTTCGGGGAACAGTATGGCTACACCTTC
CASSVDFGEQYGYTF
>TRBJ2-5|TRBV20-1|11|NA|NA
TGCAGTGGACAGACCCAAGAGACCCAGTACTTC
CSGQTQETQYF
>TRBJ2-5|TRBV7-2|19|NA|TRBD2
TGTGCCAGCAGCTTAGCGGGGGGTACTAGCGGGGCGACTCAGGAGACCCAGTACTTC
CASSLAGGTSGATQETQYF
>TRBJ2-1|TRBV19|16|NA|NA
TGTGCCAGTAGTATAGGCGGGCAGAGCTCCTACAATGAGCAGTTCTTC
CASSIGGQSSYNEQFF
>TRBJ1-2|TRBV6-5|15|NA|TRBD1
TGTGCCAGCAGTTCATCCGGGACAGGGATGCCTGGCTACACCTTC
CASSSSGTGMPGYTF
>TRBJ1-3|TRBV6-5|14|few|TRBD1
TGTGCCAGCAGTTACGACAGGGCTGGAAACACCATATATTTT
CASSYDRAGNTIYF